A single sample is the source of the 29 T cell receptor beta chains below, sequenced in a study of T cell responses to AZD1222 COVID-19 vaccine. The data were produced by immunoSEQ multiplex PCR, yet TCRdb's version contains in-frame clones alone and is incomplete. Found here are 90,000 to 120,000 clones, 70% to 90% of them singletons; the top ten hold about 2.5%. The sequences come from peripheral blood, collected 28 days after the second AZD1222 dose. These receptors originate from an adult who received the AZD1222 COVID-19 vaccine.

This clone was seen a single time. The V and J genes are TRBV6-2 or TRBV6-3 and TRBJ2-6; no clear D. This CDR3 comprises 18 residues. Germline loops: CDR1 MNHEY, CDR2 SVGEGT. With 2 bases removed from V and 2 bases from J, the gap between germline ends came to 16 bases. In nucleotides, the CDR3 is TGTGCCAGCAGTTACCAAGAAGGGTCCTATGCTGGGGCCAACGTCCTGACTTTC. Its translation: CASSYQEGSYAGANVLTF.

For the CDR3, the DNA is TGCGCCAGCAGCATAAATCTACCAGGGTCTGGGGCCAACGTCCTGACTTTC. Translated, it gives CASSINLPGSGANVLTF. J is TRBJ2-6 and V is TRBV5-1; perhaps TRBD1 as D (5 bases). The germline V gene has CDR1 SGHRS and CDR2 YFSETQ. Trimming left V 4 bases short and J 1 base short, with 15 bases between. The CDR3 consists of 17 residues.

In nucleotides, the CDR3 is TGTGCCAGCAGTTACTTGGGAACAGGCTATGGCTACACCTTC. Amino acids: CASSYLGTGYGYTF. The chain uses TRBV28 and TRBJ1-2, with D possibly being TRBD1 (5 bases). The CDR3 has 14 residues. The germline CDR1 and CDR2 sequences are MDHEN and SYDVKM. V lost 4 bases, J lost 4 bases, and 13 bases lay in between.

This clone was found a few times. The chain joins TRBV5-1 to TRBJ1-6, with 9 nucleotides matching TRBD1. CDR3 size: 17 residues. The V gene's germline CDR1 is SGHRS and CDR2 YFSETQ. V dropped 0 bases and J dropped 8; count of bases not matched to a gene: 9. The chain's CDR3 is CASSLDHPGQGDSPLHF. In DNA, the CDR3 is TGCGCCAGCAGCTTGGATCATCCGGGACAGGGCGATTCACCCCTCCACTTT.

This chain uses TRBV4-1 with TRBJ2-7; 8 positions agree with TRBD2. Germline CDR1 reads MGHRA; CDR2 reads YSYEKL. V lost 6 bases and J lost 1; bases outside the gene matches: 8. The CDR3 contains 15 residues. CDR3 in amino acids: CASRKTSGKSYEQYF. CDR3 coding DNA: TGCGCCAGCAGAAAAACTAGCGGCAAATCCTACGAGCAGTACTTC.

V and J are TRBV2 and TRBJ2-7; 11 positions match TRBD1. The germline V gene encodes CDR1 SNHLY and CDR2 FYNNEI. The V segment lost 6 bases and the J segment 0 bases; nucleotides outside the gene matches: 4. There are 15 residues in the CDR3. The CDR3 reads CASRGDRGASYEQYF. The CDR3 DNA reads as TGTGCCAGCAGGGGGGACAGGGGGGCCTCCTACGAGCAGTACTTC.

V is TRBV2 and J is TRBJ2-3, with no clear D. The CDR3 totals 15 residues. Germline CDR1 SNHLY, CDR2 FYNNEI. The ends were cut back, 5 bases at V and 0 bases at J, with 12 bases in the middle. The CDR3 region has the DNA TGTGCCAGCAGTTCGCGAACTGATAGCACAGATACGCAGTATTTT. This sequence encodes CASSSRTDSTDTQYF. Supplemented by reference TRBV2 and TRBJ2-3, the full variable domain reads EPEVTQTPSHQVTQMGQEVILRCVPISNHLYFYWYRQILGQKVEFLVSFYNNEISEKSEIFDDQFSVERPDGSNFTLKIRSTKLEDSAMYFCASSSRTDSTDTQYFGPGTRLTVL.

The CDR3 region is CASSTWGQGVNQPQHF. The CDR3 nucleotides read TGTGCCAGCAGTACCTGGGGGCAGGGGGTAAATCAGCCCCAGCATTTT. The chain combines TRBV28 with TRBJ1-5; the match to TRBD1 covers 7 bases. The germline V gene encodes CDR1 MDHEN and CDR2 SYDVKM. Trimming removed 5 bases from V and 4 bases from J; junction bases left unmatched: 11. The CDR3 covers 16 residues.

This chain joins TRBV4-1 and TRBJ2-5; 9 nucleotides align to TRBD1. The germline gives CDR1 MGHRA, CDR2 YSYEKL. V shed 0 bases and J 4 bases; nucleotides not matched to a gene: 3. The CDR3 spans 15 residues. In nucleotides, the CDR3 is TGCGCCAGCAGCCAAGAAGGGACAGGGACAGAGACCCAGTACTTC. It yields the protein CASSQEGTGTETQYF.

This clone has a handful of counts. The V gene is TRBV18, the J gene TRBJ2-1; D is uncertain. This CDR3 comprises 13 residues. Deletions cut 2 bases from V and 11 bases from J, with 13 bases between. Germline CDR1 and CDR2: KGHSH and LQKENI. The CDR3, as DNA: TGTGCCAGCTCACCAACAACGGCGGCGCAGCAGTTCTTC. Its protein product is CASSPTTAAQQFF.

This chain links TRBV3-1 (or the pseudogene TRBV3-2) with TRBJ2-7; D remains unclear. Germline loops: CDR1 LGHDT, CDR2 YNNKEL (reference sequence). The germline V and J ends were trimmed by 5 bases and 2 bases, with 16 bases remaining between them. The CDR3 totals 15 residues. The CDR3 sequence is CASSSTFRLTYEQYF. The CDR3 DNA follows: TGTGCCAGCAGCTCCACGTTCAGGCTTACCTACGAGCAGTACTTC.

CDR3: CASSSYTTDTQYF. CDR3 nucleotides: TGTGCCAGCAGTTCGTATACCACAGATACGCAGTATTTT. The chain joins TRBV28 to TRBJ2-3; D unclear. The V gene lost 4 bases and the J gene lost 2 bases, with 7 bases spanning the gap. The CDR3 extends over 13 amino acids. Looked up from germline, CDR1 is MDHEN and CDR2 is SYDVKM. The full variable domain, with the rest looked up from reference TRBV28 and TRBJ2-3, is DVKVTQSSRYLVKRTGEKVFLECVQDMDHENMFWYRQDPGLGLRLIYFSYDVKMKEKGDIPEGYSVSREKKERFSLILESASTNQTSMYLCASSSYTTDTQYFGPGTRLTVL.

V gene TRBV15 combines with J gene TRBJ1-1; D not resolved. Germline assignment: CDR1 LNHNV and CDR2 YYDKDF (reference sequence). CDR3 size: 14 residues. V was clipped by 0 bases and J by 3 bases, with 8 bases between them. The CDR3 DNA is TGTGCCACCAGCAGAGAAAATGTGGACACTGAAGCTTTCTTT. Translation gives CATSRENVDTEAFF.

This clone was found a few times. The chain has TRBV28 and TRBJ1-1, with 9 bases identical to TRBD1. The CDR3 contains 14 residues. Germline CDR1 is MDHEN and CDR2 is SYDVKM. After removal of 5 bases from V and 3 bases from J, the junction contained 4 bases not matched to a gene. The CDR3 nucleotides are TGTGCCAGCAGTCGCCGGGACAGGGACACTGAAGCTTTCTTT. It is translated as CASSRRDRDTEAFF. Looking up the rest from reference TRBV28 and TRBJ1-1 gives the full variable domain: DVKVTQSSRYLVKRTGEKVFLECVQDMDHENMFWYRQDPGLGLRLIYFSYDVKMKEKGDIPEGYSVSREKKERFSLILESASTNQTSMYLCASSRRDRDTEAFFGQGTRLTVV.

This clone was picked up one time. CDR3 region: CASGDFHYGYTF. In DNA form, the CDR3 reads TGCGCCAGCGGGGACTTTCACTATGGCTACACCTTC. V is TRBV5-1 and J is TRBJ1-2; perhaps TRBD1 as D (5 bases). Looked up from germline, CDR1 is SGHRS and CDR2 is YFSETQ. This CDR3 is built from 12 residues. Trimming removed 7 bases at V and 3 bases at J, with 10 bases between. Looking up the rest from reference TRBV5-1 and TRBJ1-2 gives the full variable domain: KAGVTQTPRYLIKTRGQQVTLSCSPISGHRSVSWYQQTPGQGLQFLFEYFSETQRNKGNFPGRFSGRQFSNSRSEMNVSTLELGDSALYLCASGDFHYGYTFGSGTRLTVV.

On this clone: Other nucleotide sequences from this sample produce the same CDR3. The J gene is TRBJ2-7, the V gene TRBV7-9; D gene unclear. V lost 5 bases and J lost 4, with 9 bases in between. CDR1 SEHNR and CDR2 FQNEAQ come from the germline V gene (reference sequence). The CDR3 consists of 12 residues. The CDR3 DNA reads TGTGCCAGCAGCCTGGTGGGTTACGAGCAGTACTTC. It is translated as CASSLVGYEQYF.

V is TRBV7-2 and J is TRBJ1-5; possibly TRBD1 for D (6 bases). Germline V gives CDR1 SGHTA, CDR2 FQGNSA. Trimming cost V 4 bases and J 3 bases, with 13 bases left between them. The CDR3 has 15 residues. The CDR3 is CASSSVGASNQPQHF. CDR3 in DNA: TGTGCCAGCAGCTCCGTGGGGGCGTCCAATCAGCCCCAGCATTTT.

The genes are TRBV6-5 and TRBJ1-2, with D uncertain. CDR1 is MNHEY and CDR2 is SVGAGI in the germline V gene. With 6 bases removed from V and 8 bases from J, the gap between germline ends came to 10 bases. The CDR3 totals 11 residues. CDR3 amino acids: CASRSVGGYTF. The CDR3 region has the DNA TGTGCCAGCAGATCGGTGGGAGGCTACACCTTC.

The chain joins TRBV5-6 to TRBJ2-7, with a weak D call TRBD2 (7 bases). CDR3 length: 15 amino acids. With 0 bases removed from V and 6 bases from J, the gap between germline ends came to 16 bases. Germline V gene data show CDR1 as SGHDT and CDR2 as YYEEEE. The CDR3: CASSLAQGRVAEQYF. The CDR3 coding sequence is TGTGCCAGCAGCTTGGCCCAGGGGAGGGTCGCCGAGCAGTACTTC.

The chain recombines TRBV6-5 with TRBJ2-5, with 7 bases aligning to TRBD2. From germline, CDR1 is MNHEY and CDR2 SVGAGI. The CDR3 consists of 14 residues. The ends lost 6 bases at V and 4 bases at J; junction bases unmatched: 8. CDR3 nucleotide sequence: TGTGCCAGCAGGGGTAGCTGGGGGGGAGAGACCCAGTACTTC. This translates into CASRGSWGGETQYF.

This chain links TRBV5-1 with TRBJ2-1; 8 nucleotides match TRBD2. Germline V gene lookup returns CDR1 SGHRS and CDR2 YFSETQ. The junction had 8 bases not matched to a gene; V was cut back by 3 bases and J by 6 bases. This CDR3 region has 15 residues. This CDR3 reads CASSSALTSGNEQFF. Here the CDR3 DNA reads TGCGCCAGCAGCTCCGCATTAACTAGCGGCAATGAGCAGTTCTTC.

The chain employs TRBV28 and TRBJ1-4, with 7 bases matching TRBD1. Germline V gene lookup returns CDR1 MDHEN and CDR2 SYDVKM. The CDR3 spans 14 residues. The J segment lost 8 bases and the V segment lost 5 bases, leaving 8 bases of the junction unmatched. CDR3 in DNA: TGTGCCAGCAGTGTGACCAGGGGGACGGAAAAACTGTTTTTT. Translation gives CASSVTRGTEKLFF.

The V gene is TRBV28, the J gene TRBJ1-2; D perhaps matches TRBD1 (6 bases). Trimming removed 6 bases at V and 2 bases at J, with 10 bases between. Germline V lookup: CDR1 MDHEN, CDR2 SYDVKM. CDR3 length: 13 amino acids. The CDR3 loop reads CASSHDRNYGYTF. As DNA, the CDR3 is TGTGCCAGCAGCCACGACAGGAACTATGGCTACACCTTC.

The J gene is TRBJ2-6, the V gene TRBV5-1; 8 nucleotides align to TRBD1. Unmatched junction bases numbered 7, after V lost 2 bases and J lost 0 bases. The CDR3 runs to 18 residues. CDR1 is SGHRS, CDR2 YFSETQ, per germline. The CDR3: CASSFATGAYSGANVLTF. The CDR3 nucleotides read TGCGCCAGCAGCTTCGCGACAGGGGCGTACTCTGGGGCCAACGTCCTGACTTTC.

In its sample, this clone was seen once. The genes are TRBV11-2 and TRBJ2-1, with TRBD1 matching 9 bases. Germline CDR1 is SGHAT and CDR2 is FQNNGV. V was clipped by 2 bases and J by 6 bases; unmatched bases: 11. The CDR3 has 17 residues. The CDR3 DNA sequence: TGTGCCAGCAGCTTAAATTTGGGGACAGGGAGGAGCAATGAGCAGTTCTTC. This sequence encodes CASSLNLGTGRSNEQFF.

This chain connects TRBV28 to TRBJ1-5, with D perhaps TRBD1 (6 bases). Germline V gives CDR1 MDHEN, CDR2 SYDVKM. CDR3 length equals 14 residues. V was clipped by 6 bases and J by 4 bases, with 13 bases between them. The DNA of the CDR3 is TGTGCCAGCAGGGGGGGCCTGGAGAATCAGCCCCAGCATTTT. Translation: CASRGGLENQPQHF.

The V call is TRBV19, the J call TRBJ2-2; D may be TRBD1 (5 bases). Trimming took 7 bases from V and 4 from J, leaving 19 bases between them. This CDR3 spans 16 amino acids. The V gene's germline CDR1 is LNHDA and CDR2 SQIVND (reference sequence). The CDR3 nucleotides read TGTGCCAGTACCAAGGGGCTACCTCCGAGCACCGGGGAGCTGTTTTTT. This sequence encodes CASTKGLPPSTGELFF.

V gene TRBV4-1 combines with J gene TRBJ2-1; TRBD1 matches 9 bases. The J segment lost 8 bases and the V segment lost 0 bases, leaving 2 bases of the junction unmatched. CDR1 MGHRA and CDR2 YSYEKL come from the germline V gene. The CDR3 sequence is 14 residues long. Here the CDR3 DNA reads TGCGCCAGCAGCCAAGAAGGGACAGGGCATGAGCAGTTCTTC. Its protein is CASSQEGTGHEQFF.

The chain recombines TRBV9 with TRBJ2-7; 9 nucleotides line up with TRBD2. This CDR3 is built from 15 residues. Germline V lookup: CDR1 SGDLS, CDR2 YYNGEE. V lost 0 bases and J lost 5; bases outside the gene matches: 6. The CDR3 sequence: CASSVEGTSNHEQYF. CDR3 nucleotide sequence: TGTGCCAGCAGCGTAGAAGGGACTAGCAACCACGAGCAGTACTTC.